This T cell receptor (beta chain) was found in a study of OX40 agonist ivuxolimab in advanced cancers. As for the study in general: The study treated patients with ivuxolimab, an agonistic anti-OX40 (CD134) antibody. Three patients had partial responses: one hepatocellular carcinoma, two cutaneous melanoma.

Clones were read by immunoSEQ multiplex PCR, and TCRdb kept only the in-frame ones, dropping some. The table lists tens of thousands of clones, roughly 85% of them singletons. The sample consisted of CD4+ or CD8+ T cells sorted from blood, taken in a trial of the OX40 agonist ivuxolimab. The clonotype originates from an adult with an advanced solid tumor such as melanoma, head and neck, liver or kidney cancer.

CDR3 residues: CASSYVPRTDTQYF. CDR3 coding DNA: TGTGCCAGCAGTTACGTGCCACGCACAGATACGCAGTATTTT. The rearrangement uses TRBV6-6 and TRBJ2-3; no definite D call. Trimming pared 2 bases from V and 1 base from J, leaving 7 bases between. CDR1 MNHNY and CDR2 SVGAGI come from the germline V gene (reference sequence). The CDR3 spans 14 residues.